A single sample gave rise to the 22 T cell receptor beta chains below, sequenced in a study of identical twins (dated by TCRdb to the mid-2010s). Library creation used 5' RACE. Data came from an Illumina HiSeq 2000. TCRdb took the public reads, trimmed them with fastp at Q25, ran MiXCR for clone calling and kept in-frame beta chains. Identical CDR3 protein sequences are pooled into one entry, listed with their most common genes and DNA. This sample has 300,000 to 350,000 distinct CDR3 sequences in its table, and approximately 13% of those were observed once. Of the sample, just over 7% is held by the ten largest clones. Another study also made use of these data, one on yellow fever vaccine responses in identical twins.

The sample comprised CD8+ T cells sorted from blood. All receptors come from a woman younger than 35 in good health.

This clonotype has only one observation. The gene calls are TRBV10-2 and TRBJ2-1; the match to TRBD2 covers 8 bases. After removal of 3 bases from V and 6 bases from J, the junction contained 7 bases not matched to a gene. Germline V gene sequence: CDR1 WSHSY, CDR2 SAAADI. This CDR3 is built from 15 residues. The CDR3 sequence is CASSEEVGTSNEQFF. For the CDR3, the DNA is TGCGCCAGCAGTGAAGAAGTAGGGACTAGCAATGAGCAGTTCTTC.

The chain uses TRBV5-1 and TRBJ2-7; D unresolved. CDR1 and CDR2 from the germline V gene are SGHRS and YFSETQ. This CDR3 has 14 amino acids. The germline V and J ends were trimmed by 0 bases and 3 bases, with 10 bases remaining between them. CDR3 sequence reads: CASSLGQSFYEQYV. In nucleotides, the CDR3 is TGCGCCAGCAGCTTGGGACAATCTTTCTACGAGCAGTACGTC.

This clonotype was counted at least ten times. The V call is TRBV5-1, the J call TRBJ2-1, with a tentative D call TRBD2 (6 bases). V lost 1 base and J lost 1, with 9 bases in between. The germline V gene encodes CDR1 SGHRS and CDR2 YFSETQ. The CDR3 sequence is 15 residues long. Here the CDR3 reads CASSLRGRSYNEQFF. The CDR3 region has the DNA TGCGCCAGCAGCTTGCGGGGGAGGTCCTACAATGAGCAGTTCTTC.

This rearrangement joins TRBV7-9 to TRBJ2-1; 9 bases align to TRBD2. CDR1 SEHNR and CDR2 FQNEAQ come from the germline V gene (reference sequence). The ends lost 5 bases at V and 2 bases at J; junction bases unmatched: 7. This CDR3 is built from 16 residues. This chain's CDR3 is CASSVTSGATYNEQFF. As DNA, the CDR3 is TGTGCCAGCAGCGTGACTAGCGGAGCTACCTACAATGAGCAGTTCTTC.

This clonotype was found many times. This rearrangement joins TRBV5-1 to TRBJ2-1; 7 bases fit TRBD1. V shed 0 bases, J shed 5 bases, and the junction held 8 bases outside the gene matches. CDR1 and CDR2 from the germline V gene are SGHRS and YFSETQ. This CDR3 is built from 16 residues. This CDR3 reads CASSLVGDRVDNEQFF. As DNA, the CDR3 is TGCGCCAGCAGCTTGGTAGGGGACAGAGTAGACAATGAGCAGTTCTTC.

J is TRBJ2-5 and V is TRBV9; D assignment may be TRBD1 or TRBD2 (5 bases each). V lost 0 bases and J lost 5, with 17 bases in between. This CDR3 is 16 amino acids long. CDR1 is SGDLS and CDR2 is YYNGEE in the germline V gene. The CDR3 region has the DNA TGTGCCAGCAGCGTAGCCTGGGGCGGAGGAGCGGAGACCCAGTACTTC. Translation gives CASSVAWGGGAETQYF.

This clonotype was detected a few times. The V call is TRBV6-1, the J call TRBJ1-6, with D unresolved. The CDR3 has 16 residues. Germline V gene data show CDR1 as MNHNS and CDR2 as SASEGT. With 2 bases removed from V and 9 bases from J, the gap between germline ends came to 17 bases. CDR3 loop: CASSERSFAMGSPLHF. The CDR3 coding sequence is TGTGCCAGCAGTGAACGGTCTTTTGCGATGGGTTCACCCCTCCACTTT.

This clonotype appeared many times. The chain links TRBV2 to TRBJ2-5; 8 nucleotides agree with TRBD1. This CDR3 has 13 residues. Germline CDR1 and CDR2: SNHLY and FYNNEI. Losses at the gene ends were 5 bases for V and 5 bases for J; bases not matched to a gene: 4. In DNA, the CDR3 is TGTGCCAGCAGTCAAACAGGGGGTGAGACCCAGTACTTC. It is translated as CASSQTGGETQYF.

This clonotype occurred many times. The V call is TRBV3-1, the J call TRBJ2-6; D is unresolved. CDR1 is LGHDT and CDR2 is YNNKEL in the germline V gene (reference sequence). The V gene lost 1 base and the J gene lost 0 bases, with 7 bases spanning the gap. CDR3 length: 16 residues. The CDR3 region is CASSQGSGSGANVLTF. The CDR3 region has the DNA TGTGCCAGCAGCCAAGGGTCGGGCTCTGGGGCCAACGTCCTGACTTTC.

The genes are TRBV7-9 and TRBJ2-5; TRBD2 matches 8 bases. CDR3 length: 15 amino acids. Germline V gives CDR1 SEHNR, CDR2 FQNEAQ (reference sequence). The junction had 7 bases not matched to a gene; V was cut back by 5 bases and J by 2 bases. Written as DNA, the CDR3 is TGTGCCAGCAGCCCCCCACTAGCGGAACAAGAGACCCAGTACTTC. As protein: CASSPPLAEQETQYF.

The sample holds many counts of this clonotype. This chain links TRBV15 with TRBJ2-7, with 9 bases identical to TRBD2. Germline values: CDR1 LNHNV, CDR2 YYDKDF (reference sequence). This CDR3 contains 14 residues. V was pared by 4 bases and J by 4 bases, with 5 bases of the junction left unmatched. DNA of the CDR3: TGTGCCACCAGCAAAGGACTAGCGATATACGAGCAGTACTTC. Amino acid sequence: CATSKGLAIYEQYF.

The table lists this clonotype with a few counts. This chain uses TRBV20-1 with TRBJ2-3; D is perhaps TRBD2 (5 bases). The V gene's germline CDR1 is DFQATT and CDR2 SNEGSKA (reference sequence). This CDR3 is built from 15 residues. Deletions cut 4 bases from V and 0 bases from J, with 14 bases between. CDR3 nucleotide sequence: TGCAGTGCTACTAGCCCCTCCACTAGCACAGATACGCAGTATTTT. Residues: CSATSPSTSTDTQYF.

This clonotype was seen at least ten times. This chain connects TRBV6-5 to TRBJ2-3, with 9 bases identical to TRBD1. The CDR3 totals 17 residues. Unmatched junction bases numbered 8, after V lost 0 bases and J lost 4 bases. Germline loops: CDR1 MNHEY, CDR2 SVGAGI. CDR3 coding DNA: TGTGCCAGCAGTTACTCGATTTACACAGGGGGCGCAGATACGCAGTATTTT. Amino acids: CASSYSIYTGGADTQYF.

CDR3 DNA: TGTGCCAGCAGCCCAATCACCGGGACTAGCGGGAGCACAGATACGCAGTATTTT. The encoded protein is CASSPITGTSGSTDTQYF. The J gene is TRBJ2-3, the V gene TRBV11-2; TRBD2 aligns across 12 bases. J lost 0 bases, V lost 5 bases, and 9 bases had no gene match. There are 18 residues in the CDR3. CDR1 is SGHAT and CDR2 is FQNNGV in the germline V gene.

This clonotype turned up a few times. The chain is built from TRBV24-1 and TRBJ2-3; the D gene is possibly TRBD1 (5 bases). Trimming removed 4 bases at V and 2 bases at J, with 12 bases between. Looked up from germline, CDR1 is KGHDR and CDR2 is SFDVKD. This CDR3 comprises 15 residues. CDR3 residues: CATSDRQINTDTQYF. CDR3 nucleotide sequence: TGTGCCACCAGTGACCGACAGATAAACACAGATACGCAGTATTTT.

CDR3 bases: TGTGCCAGCAGCTTACGCCCAGAGGACAGGCATGTCTATGGCTACACCTTC. Protein product: CASSLRPEDRHVYGYTF. The rearrangement links TRBV14 to TRBJ1-2; TRBD1 matches at 7 bases. The CDR3 runs to 17 residues. J gave up 4 bases and V 5 bases, and 16 bases lay outside the gene matches. Germline V gene data show CDR1 as SGHDN and CDR2 as FVKESK.

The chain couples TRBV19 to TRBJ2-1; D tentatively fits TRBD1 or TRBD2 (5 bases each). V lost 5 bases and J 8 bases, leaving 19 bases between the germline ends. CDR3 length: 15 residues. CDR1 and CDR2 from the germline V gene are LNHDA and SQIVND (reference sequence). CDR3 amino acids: CASSPTLGSGYEQFF. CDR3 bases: TGTGCCAGTAGTCCAACACTAGGGTCAGGGTATGAGCAGTTCTTC.

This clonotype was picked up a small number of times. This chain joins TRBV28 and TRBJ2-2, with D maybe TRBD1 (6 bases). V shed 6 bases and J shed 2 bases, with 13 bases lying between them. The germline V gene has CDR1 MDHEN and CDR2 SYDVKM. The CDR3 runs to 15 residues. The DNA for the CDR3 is TGTGCCAGCAGCCCAACAGGGTTTAACACCGGGGAGCTGTTTTTT. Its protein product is CASSPTGFNTGELFF.

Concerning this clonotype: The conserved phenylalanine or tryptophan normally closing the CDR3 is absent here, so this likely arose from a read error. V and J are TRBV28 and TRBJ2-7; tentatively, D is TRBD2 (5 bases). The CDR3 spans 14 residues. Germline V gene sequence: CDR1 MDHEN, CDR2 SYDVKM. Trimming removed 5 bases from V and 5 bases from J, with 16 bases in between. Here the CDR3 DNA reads TGTGCCAGCAGTCGACGGACTTCCTGGGACGAGCAGTACCTC. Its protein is CASSRRTSWDEQYL.

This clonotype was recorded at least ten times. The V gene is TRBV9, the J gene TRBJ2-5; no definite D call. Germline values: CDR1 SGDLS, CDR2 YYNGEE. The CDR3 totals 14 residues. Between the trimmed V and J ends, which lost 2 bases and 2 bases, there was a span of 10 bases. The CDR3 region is CASSVGGTQETQYF. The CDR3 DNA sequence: TGTGCCAGCAGCGTTGGCGGAACTCAAGAGACCCAGTACTTC.

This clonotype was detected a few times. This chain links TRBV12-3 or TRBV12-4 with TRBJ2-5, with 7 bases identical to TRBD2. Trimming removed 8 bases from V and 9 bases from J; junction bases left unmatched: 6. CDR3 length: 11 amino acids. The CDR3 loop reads CASGGLLAQYF. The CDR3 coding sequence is TGTGCCAGCGGGGGACTACTGGCCCAGTACTTC.

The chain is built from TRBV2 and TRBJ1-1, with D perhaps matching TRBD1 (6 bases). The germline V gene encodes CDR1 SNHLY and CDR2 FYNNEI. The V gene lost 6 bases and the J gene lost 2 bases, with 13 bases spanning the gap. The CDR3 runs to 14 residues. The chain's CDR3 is CASRRGHLNTEAFF. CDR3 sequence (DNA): TGTGCCAGCAGACGGGGACATCTCAACACTGAAGCTTTCTTT.